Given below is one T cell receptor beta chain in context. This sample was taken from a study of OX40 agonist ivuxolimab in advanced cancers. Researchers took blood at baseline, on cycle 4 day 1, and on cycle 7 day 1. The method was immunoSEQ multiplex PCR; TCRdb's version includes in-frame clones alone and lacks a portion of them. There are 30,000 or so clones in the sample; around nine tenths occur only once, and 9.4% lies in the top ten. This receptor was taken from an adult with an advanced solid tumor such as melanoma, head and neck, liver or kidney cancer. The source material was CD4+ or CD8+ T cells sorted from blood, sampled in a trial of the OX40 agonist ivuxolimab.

CDR3: CASSRRDALFQETQYF. CDR3 sequence (DNA): TGTGCCAGCAGCCGCCGGGACGCGCTATTTCAAGAGACCCAGTACTTC. The chain links TRBV14 to TRBJ2-5; D may match TRBD1 or TRBD2 (5 bases each). Germline V lookup: CDR1 SGHDN, CDR2 FVKESK. The CDR3 is made up of 16 amino acids. V dropped 4 bases and J dropped 2 bases, with 17 bases sitting between them.